A selection of T cell receptor beta chains follows, all from one sample in a study of blood T cells in healthy people across ages. TCRdb reanalysed the 5' RACE reads using MiXCR and keeps one entry per CDR3 protein. This sample carries around 800,000 distinct CDR3 sequences, under 30% of them seen once, and the ten largest clones take 2.5% to 3.5%. The sample was also reused in another study, on T cells of mothers and their children.

Material: blood. Receptor source: a boy younger than 18 in good health. The CDR3 runs from the conserved cysteine through the conserved F or W. D genes are given only for firm matches. The size of a clone is reported for some rows only, either as once, few or many, or as a class for expanded clones.

TRBD1,.,TRBJ2-7,TRBV7-2,TGTGCCAGCGGCGACAGGGTCGAGCAGTACTTC,CASGDRVEQYF
.,.,TRBJ2-5,TRBV6-2/TRBV6-3,TGTGCCAGCAGTCGATTGCGGGCCGAAGCGCAAGAGACCCAGTACTTC,CASSRLRAEAQETQYF
.,.,TRBJ1-1,TRBV7-6,TGTGCCAGCAGCTTAGGGGGGGCCGACGCTGAAGCTTTCTTT,CASSLGGADAEAFF
.,.,TRBJ2-3,TRBV7-2,TGTGCCAGCAGTTTCCTCACACGACAGCTTAGCACAGATACGCAGTATTTT,CASSFLTRQLSTDTQYF
TRBD2,.,TRBJ2-5,TRBV2,TGTGCCAGTAGATTCACTAGCGCCGGGGAGACCCAGTACTTC,CASRFTSAGETQYF
TRBD1,.,TRBJ1-2,TRBV18,TGTGCCAGCTCATCGGGACAGCCAACCTATGGCTACACCTTC,CASSSGQPTYGYTF
TRBD1,few,TRBJ2-5,TRBV6-1,TGTGCCAGTAGGGGGCTACGTGAGACCCAGTACTTC,CASRGLRETQYF
.,.,TRBJ2-5,TRBV6-5,TGTGCCAGCAGTTACTCGCGGGGTGACGAGACCCAGTACTTC,CASSYSRGDETQYF
.,.,TRBJ2-1,TRBV9,TGTGCCAGCCGGAATGGGAGCTCCTACAATGAGCAGTTCTTC,CASRNGSSYNEQFF
.,many,TRBJ2-6,TRBV7-8,TGTGCCAGCAGCTTACCGGGACTGGATTTTTCTGGGGCCAACGTCCTGACTTTC,CASSLPGLDFSGANVLTF
TRBD2,once,TRBJ2-1,TRBV25-1,TGTGCCAGCAGTGAATCAGCTTGGACTAGCGGGTCGCACAACAATGAGCAGTTCTTC,CASSESAWTSGSHNNEQFF
TRBD2,few,TRBJ2-5,TRBV7-2,TGTGCCAGCAGCTTAATGCGGGGGGCCGGAGAGACCCAGTACTTC,CASSLMRGAGETQYF
TRBD1,.,TRBJ2-7,TRBV6-6,TGTGCCAGCAGTTACCGCCGGGACAGGTCCTACGAGCAGTACTTC,CASSYRRDRSYEQYF
TRBD2,.,TRBJ2-1,TRBV6-1,TGTGCCAGCAGTGTAACACCGGGACTAGCACCGAATGAGCAGTTCTTC,CASSVTPGLAPNEQFF
.,.,TRBJ1-3,TRBV11-2,TGTGCCAGCAGCTTAGACTCTGTGAACACCACATATTTT,CASSLDSVNTTYF
TRBD2,.,TRBJ2-7,TRBV15,TGTGCCACCAGCGGAGAAGGCGGGGGGTCCTACGAGCAGTACTTC,CATSGEGGGSYEQYF
.,.,TRBJ1-1,TRBV6-1,TGTGCCAGCACCACCCCGGGGGAGAACACTGAAGCTTTCTTT,CASTTPGENTEAFF
.,few,TRBJ2-2,TRBV11-2,TGTGCCAGCAGCTTAGATCCGACTAGTCGGAACACCGGGGAGCTGTTTTTT,CASSLDPTSRNTGELFF
.,.,TRBJ1-5,TRBV7-2,TGTGCCAGCACGGGCAATCAGCCCCAGCATTTT,CASTGNQPQHF
TRBD1,.,TRBJ2-1,TRBV7-9,TGTGCCAGCAGCTCGTACAGGGGGCGGAATGAGCAGTTCTTC,CASSSYRGRNEQFF
.,few,TRBJ2-3,TRBV11-2,TGTGCCAGCAGCTTAGCGGGGAGGGGGTCCACAGATACGCAGTATTTT,CASSLAGRGSTDTQYF
TRBD1,few,TRBJ1-4,TRBV6-2/TRBV6-3,TGTGCCAGCATGCGACAGGGTTGGGAAAAACTGTTTTTT,CASMRQGWEKLFF
TRBD2,.,TRBJ2-5,TRBV27,TGTGCCAGCAGTTCGCGGGCCCTAGCGGGGGTCTTAGAGACCCAGTACTTC,CASSSRALAGVLETQYF
.,.,TRBJ2-1,TRBV6-2/TRBV6-3,TGTGCCAGCAGCGTCGGGAGAGATGAGCAGTTCTTC,CASSVGRDEQFF
TRBD2,.,TRBJ2-1,TRBV2,TGTGCCAGCAGTGAAGATAGCGGGTGGGGTGAGCAGTTCTTC,CASSEDSGWGEQFF
TRBD1,few,TRBJ1-2,TRBV28,TGTGCCAGCAGTTTCGACAGGGCTGGCTACACCTTC,CASSFDRAGYTF
TRBD2,.,TRBJ2-1,TRBV6-1,TGTGCCAGCAGTCCCGAGGGTAGCGGGGGGGTCAATGAGCAGTTCTTC,CASSPEGSGGVNEQFF
.,.,TRBJ1-4,TRBV28,TGTGCCAGCAGTTTAAGAGGTAGTGGGGTTGATGAAAAACTGTTTTTT,CASSLRGSGVDEKLFF
TRBD1,few,TRBJ2-2,TRBV12-5,TGTGCTAGTGCCCTCGCAGGGGGCATCGGGGAGCTGTTTTTT,CASALAGGIGELFF
.,many,TRBJ1-2,TRBV5-1,TGCGCCAGCAGCTTGCCCTCAGGAGACTATGGCTACACCTTC,CASSLPSGDYGYTF
TRBD2,.,TRBJ2-7,TRBV25-1,TGTGCCAGCAGCGCGGGGGAAGTTTACGAGCAGTACTTC,CASSAGEVYEQYF
.,few,TRBJ2-1,TRBV20-1,TGCAGTGCTAGAGATTGGGCTAGCGAATACAATGAGCAGTTCTTC,CSARDWASEYNEQFF
TRBD1,.,TRBJ2-1,TRBV7-9,TGTGCCAGCAGCCCCCGGACAGGGTCAGGTTATGATGAGCAGTTCTTC,CASSPRTGSGYDEQFF
.,many,TRBJ2-3,TRBV5-1,TGCGCCAGCAGCTCTATACTCACAGATACGCAGTATTTT,CASSSILTDTQYF
TRBD2,few,TRBJ2-7,TRBV12-3/TRBV12-4,TGTGCCAGCAGTCCCACCGTTGGCGGGGGGGCCTACGAGCAGTACTTC,CASSPTVGGGAYEQYF
.,few,TRBJ1-1,TRBV29-1,TGCAGCGTTGACTTCGGGTGGGGGAACACTGAAGCTTTCTTT,CSVDFGWGNTEAFF
TRBD1,.,TRBJ1-4,TRBV11-2,TGTGCCAGCAGCTTAACCTCACTTGGGGGGACAGGAGGTGAAAAACTGTTTTTT,CASSLTSLGGTGGEKLFF
.,many,TRBJ2-7,TRBV4-2,TGTGCCAGCAGCACCCCTGAGGCCGCCTACGAGCAGTACTTC,CASSTPEAAYEQYF
TRBD1,.,TRBJ2-7,TRBV7-3,TGTGCCAGCAGCCCACCCGGGACAGGGGAGGGCGAGCAGTACTTC,CASSPPGTGEGEQYF
.,.,TRBJ2-1,TRBV6-4,TGTGCCAGCAGTGTAAGGCCAGCAGTTGATGAGCAGTTCTTC,CASSVRPAVDEQFF
.,.,TRBJ1-4,TRBV24-1,TGTGCCACCAGGATCCGTGCAACTAATGAGAAACTGTTTTTT,CATRIRATNEKLFF
.,.,TRBJ2-3,TRBV15,TGTGCCACCAGCAGAGATCTTGGAGGACTCACAGATACGCAGTATTTT,CATSRDLGGLTDTQYF
.,many,TRBJ2-1,TRBV20-1,TGCAGTGGGGTAGTACCACCAACGAACAATGAGCAGTTCTTC,CSGVVPPTNNEQFF
TRBD1,.,TRBJ1-1,TRBV6-2/TRBV6-3,TGTGCCAGCAGTGGACAGGCGAACACTGAAGCTTTCTTT,CASSGQANTEAFF
.,.,TRBJ2-7,TRBV6-6,TGTGCCAGCAGCCCAGGACGGAATACCTACGAGCAGTACTTC,CASSPGRNTYEQYF
.,.,TRBJ1-1,TRBV18,TGTGCCAGCTCACCGGGTGGAGCCCCCACTGAAGCTTTCTTT,CASSPGGAPTEAFF
.,many,TRBJ1-4,TRBV11-2,TGTGCCAGCAGCCGCGGGACGGCTAATGAAAAACTGTTTTTT,CASSRGTANEKLFF